A few counts support the clone carrying this T cell receptor (beta chain). The antigen remains unidentified. The record originates from a study of sequential checkpoint blockade in melanoma. Study conclusions and caveats: Patients with week-13 increases in T-cell fraction and clonality benefited about 30 times more often.

V was pared by 0 bases and J by 1 base, with 9 bases between. CDR1 and CDR2 from the germline V gene are LGHNT and FRNRAP. The CDR3 covers 15 residues. Treatment given: randomized to nivolumab then ipilimumab (arm A) or the reverse (arm B). Profiled with immunoSEQ multiplex PCR; TCRdb holds only in-frame clones, not every one. The profile shows around 4,000 clones, approximately 22% of them singletons. V and J are TRBV12-5 and TRBJ1-1; D remains unclear. The source is a human donor with melanoma. This sample comprised tumor tissue (inferred from file names), obtained from a patient given nivolumab and ipilimumab in sequence. The CDR3 DNA reads TGTGCTAGTGGTTTGGTATCAGGAGGGAACACTGAAGCTTTCTTT. Translation: CASGLVSGGNTEAFF.